This passage covers 25 T cell receptor beta chains from one sample sequenced in a study of blood T cell repertoires in COVID-19. Generated by immunoSEQ multiplex PCR, the TCRdb table keeps only in-frame clones and is missing some. The sample records more than 200,000 clones, 85% to 90% being singletons. Sequenced sample: PBMCs or T cells enriched from blood (not recorded which). The receptors stem from a middle-aged man who had recovered from COVID-19.

The chain couples TRBV7-9 to TRBJ1-4, with 8 bases aligning to TRBD1. The germline CDR1 and CDR2 sequences are SEHNR and FQNEAQ (reference sequence). V lost 5 bases and J lost 1; bases outside the gene matches: 15. The CDR3 runs to 19 residues. The CDR3 spells CASSPRQGRAVGTNEKLFF. CDR3 sequence (DNA): TGTGCCAGCAGCCCCAGACAGGGGAGGGCCGTGGGAACTAATGAAAAACTGTTTTTT.

This clone showed up just once. This sequence joins TRBV19 and TRBJ2-7, with 8 bases that match TRBD1. V lost 5 bases and J lost 2; bases outside the gene matches: 5. The CDR3 is 14 residues long. Looked up from germline, CDR1 is LNHDA and CDR2 is SQIVND (reference sequence). The CDR3 nucleotides are TGTGCCAGTAGTGGGGACAGGAGAGCCTACGAGCAGTACTTC. Translation gives CASSGDRRAYEQYF. Full variable domain (rest looked up from reference TRBV19 and TRBJ2-7): DGGITQSPKYLFRKEGQNVTLSCEQNLNHDAMYWYRQDPGQGLRLIYYSQIVNDFQKGDIAEGYSVSREKKESFPLTVTSAQKNPTAFYLCASSGDRRAYEQYFGPGTRLTVT.

This clone has just a few counts. V is TRBV5-8 and J is TRBJ2-1; D possibly corresponds to TRBD1 (5 bases). V dropped 6 bases and J dropped 5 bases, with 12 bases sitting between them. The CDR3 is 13 amino acids. Germline CDR1 SGHTS, CDR2 YDEGEE. This CDR3 is CASTRGNHNEQFF. The CDR3 region has the DNA TGTGCCAGCACAAGGGGTAACCACAATGAGCAGTTCTTC.

The V gene is TRBV30, the J gene TRBJ1-2; 10 bases agree with TRBD1. J lost 6 bases, V lost 7 bases, and 14 bases had no gene match. CDR3 length equals 15 residues. Germline V CDR1 and CDR2: GTSNPN, SVGIG (reference sequence). CDR3 amino acids: CAFIKGGTGENGYTF. CDR3 coding DNA: TGTGCCTTCATAAAAGGGGGGACAGGGGAGAATGGCTACACCTTC.

The V call is TRBV11-2, the J call TRBJ2-5; 12 nucleotides match TRBD2. With 6 bases clipped from V and 5 bases from J, the junction kept 7 bases outside the gene matches. The CDR3 is 15 amino acids. Germline V CDR1 and CDR2: SGHAT, FQNNGV. This CDR3 reads CASSRLAGVGETQYF. As DNA, the CDR3 is TGTGCCAGCAGTCGACTAGCGGGAGTAGGCGAGACCCAGTACTTC.

This clone was counted only a few times. This rearrangement joins TRBV19 to TRBJ1-1, with 7 positions matching TRBD1. Trimming removed 6 bases from V and 7 bases from J; junction bases left unmatched: 5. CDR1 is LNHDA and CDR2 is SQIVND in the germline V gene (reference sequence). This CDR3 comprises 12 residues. DNA for the CDR3: TGTGCCAGTAGCGGGACAGCCTTTGAAGCTTTCTTT. Amino acids: CASSGTAFEAFF.

The CDR3 spells CASSYSHTEAFF. The CDR3 DNA sequence: TGTGCCAGCAGTTACTCCCACACTGAAGCTTTCTTT. The chain couples TRBV3-1 (or the pseudogene TRBV3-2) to TRBJ1-1; D not resolved. V dropped 6 bases and J dropped 3 bases, with 8 bases sitting between them. This CDR3 contains 12 residues. Germline-derived CDR1 and CDR2 are LGHDT and YNNKEL (reference sequence).

This clone came up a few times. The chain links TRBV2 to TRBJ2-1; TRBD2 matches at 16 bases. The CDR3 totals 21 residues. The V gene end was trimmed by 3 bases and the J gene end by 1 base; junction bases not matched to a gene: 12. Per the germline V gene, CDR1 is SNHLY and CDR2 is FYNNEI. CDR3 coding DNA: TGTGCCAGCAGTGATAGGCGGGGACTAGCGGGAGGGCCGAATTCCTACAATGAGCAGTTCTTC. Its translation is CASSDRRGLAGGPNSYNEQFF.

The table lists this clone with a few counts. CDR3 loop: CASTNGQGYNEQFF. The CDR3 coding sequence is TGTGCCAGCACTAACGGACAGGGTTACAATGAGCAGTTCTTC. The chain is built from TRBV2 and TRBJ2-1; 8 nucleotides agree with TRBD1. Trimming cost V 7 bases and J 4 bases; bases outside gene matches: 6. The CDR3 has 14 amino acids. Germline V CDR1 and CDR2: SNHLY, FYNNEI. Drawing the rest from reference TRBV2 and TRBJ2-1, the complete variable domain is EPEVTQTPSHQVTQMGQEVILRCVPISNHLYFYWYRQILGQKVEFLVSFYNNEISEKSEIFDDQFSVERPDGSNFTLKIRSTKLEDSAMYFCASTNGQGYNEQFFGPGTRLTVL.

V usage is TRBV19 and J usage is TRBJ1-3, with no clear D. CDR1 LNHDA and CDR2 SQIVND come from the germline V gene (reference sequence). The germline V and J ends were trimmed by 3 bases and 0 bases, with 12 bases remaining between them. This CDR3 contains 16 residues. The CDR3 is CASSIGGRSSGNTIYF. CDR3 nucleotide sequence: TGTGCCAGTAGTATTGGCGGCCGTAGCTCTGGAAACACCATATATTTT.

The chain is built from TRBV5-1 and TRBJ2-3; TRBD1 aligns across 7 bases. V lost 0 bases, J lost 7 bases, and 11 bases stayed unmatched. Germline V gene lookup returns CDR1 SGHRS and CDR2 YFSETQ. CDR3 length: 16 residues. Written as DNA, the CDR3 is TGCGCCAGCAGCTTGGTTACAGGGGAATACACGAATACGCAGTATTTT. It codes for CASSLVTGEYTNTQYF.

The chain uses TRBV28 and TRBJ2-4, with TRBD1 identical over 8 bases. Trimming removed 5 bases from V and 0 bases from J; junction bases left unmatched: 6. This CDR3 comprises 16 residues. Germline CDR1 and CDR2: MDHEN and SYDVKM. The CDR3 nucleotides read TGTGCCAGCAGTCTCGGGACAGGATTAGCCAAAAACATTCAGTACTTC. Translated, it gives CASSLGTGLAKNIQYF.

The CDR3 region has the DNA TGCAGTGCTAGAGCTAGCGTTGAGCAGTTCTTC. This encodes CSARASVEQFF. The chain uses TRBV20-1 and TRBJ2-1; D perhaps matches TRBD2 (6 bases). CDR3 length: 11 amino acids. V lost 1 base and J lost 9, with 7 bases in between. Per the germline V gene, CDR1 is DFQATT and CDR2 is SNEGSKA (reference sequence).

This clone was observed many times. The J gene is TRBJ2-3, the V gene TRBV5-1; perhaps TRBD1 as D (6 bases). The CDR3 contains 15 residues. Trimming took 2 bases from V and 3 from J, leaving 13 bases between them. CDR1 and CDR2 from the germline V gene are SGHRS and YFSETQ. This chain's CDR3 is CASSLFSDSTDTQYF. CDR3 nucleotides: TGCGCCAGCAGCTTATTCTCGGACAGTACAGATACGCAGTATTTT. Variable domain in full (rest from reference TRBV5-1 and TRBJ2-3): KAGVTQTPRYLIKTRGQQVTLSCSPISGHRSVSWYQQTPGQGLQFLFEYFSETQRNKGNFPGRFSGRQFSNSRSEMNVSTLELGDSALYLCASSLFSDSTDTQYFGPGTRLTVL.

This chain connects TRBV20-1 to TRBJ2-5; 10 bases are a match to TRBD2. This CDR3 is 14 amino acids long. Germline CDR1 reads DFQATT; CDR2 reads SNEGSKA (reference sequence). The V and J ends lost 3 bases and 4 bases, in that order; junction bases with no gene match: 5. The CDR3 sequence is CSASSSGRAETQYF. The CDR3 bases are TGCAGTGCTAGTTCTAGCGGGAGAGCAGAGACCCAGTACTTC.

V is TRBV6-2 or TRBV6-3 and J is TRBJ1-2; D may be TRBD1 (6 bases). Trimming pared 6 bases from V and 3 bases from J, leaving 17 bases between. Per germline, CDR1 MNHEY and CDR2 SVGEGT. This CDR3 is 15 amino acids long. Written as DNA, the CDR3 is TGTGCCAGCAGCCTCGTAGGGGGGGTTGACTATGGCTACACCTTC. It translates to CASSLVGGVDYGYTF.

The chain is built from TRBV4-2 and TRBJ1-3; perhaps TRBD1 as D (6 bases). The V and J ends lost 3 bases and 2 bases respectively, with 20 bases between them. The germline V gene encodes CDR1 LGHNA and CDR2 YNFKEQ. The CDR3 covers 18 residues. CDR3: CASSQDLGGHSTGNTIYF. The CDR3 nucleotides are TGTGCCAGCAGCCAGGACCTGGGGGGGCATAGCACTGGAAACACCATATATTTT.

The rearrangement joins TRBV24-1 to TRBJ2-7; tentative D call: TRBD1 (6 bases). Trimming left V 4 bases short and J 7 bases short, with 13 bases between. The length of the CDR3 is 13 residues. CDR1 and CDR2 (germline): KGHDR, SFDVKD. The CDR3 nucleotides read TGTGCCACCAGTGACCCTACAGGGTATGAGCAGTACTTC. Its translation is CATSDPTGYEQYF.

The chain recombines TRBV4-1 with TRBJ1-1; 8 bases agree with TRBD1. The CDR3 contains 15 residues. Trimming removed 2 bases from V and 4 bases from J; junction bases left unmatched: 6. CDR1 and CDR2 from the germline V gene are MGHRA and YSYEKL. CDR3 loop: CASSQSQGVFTEAFF. For the CDR3, the DNA is TGCGCCAGCAGCCAATCACAGGGGGTATTCACTGAAGCTTTCTTT.

The V gene is TRBV20-1, the J gene TRBJ2-1, with TRBD2 matching 7 bases. Germline V gene lookup returns CDR1 DFQATT and CDR2 SNEGSKA (reference sequence). The CDR3 runs 14 residues. V lost 3 bases and J lost 7; bases outside the gene matches: 9. The CDR3 spells CSASGGRAGNEQFF. The CDR3, as DNA: TGCAGTGCTAGTGGGGGGAGGGCTGGGAATGAGCAGTTCTTC.

The chain recombines TRBV24-1 with TRBJ2-3; 14 nucleotides agree with TRBD2. The V gene's germline CDR1 is KGHDR and CDR2 SFDVKD. V trimming: 3 bases; J trimming: 7 bases; junction bases outside the gene matches: 8. This CDR3 has 17 amino acids. CDR3 amino acids: CATSDPTSGGAINTQYF. CDR3 in DNA: TGTGCCACCAGTGATCCGACTAGCGGGGGGGCCATAAATACGCAGTATTTT.

A remark on this clone: The DNA is omitted, as the CDR3 cannot be located on it reliably, and the CDR3 follows TCRdb's listing. The rearrangement uses TRBV2 and TRBJ1-5. Counting both end residues, the CDR3 totals 16 amino acids. Germline CDR1 reads SNHLY; CDR2 reads FYNNEI. The CDR3 sequence is CASSRRDFRGNQPQHF.

The CDR3 reads CASILGNTEAFF. As DNA, the CDR3 is TGTGCCAGCATTCTCGGGAACACTGAAGCTTTCTTT. This chain links TRBV12-3 or TRBV12-4 with TRBJ1-1; D call uncertain. Trimming shortened V by 7 bases and J by 1 base, and 7 bases separated the two germline ends. This CDR3 has 12 amino acids.

V usage is TRBV30 and J usage is TRBJ1-2; D is unclear. Germline assignment: CDR1 GTSNPN and CDR2 SVGIG (reference sequence). This CDR3 comprises 10 residues. The V end lost 5 bases, the J end lost 9 bases, and 10 bases lay between the germline ends. The CDR3 loop is CAWGLSRYTF. The CDR3 coding sequence is TGTGCCTGGGGTTTATCCCGCTACACCTTC.

The chain is built from TRBV1 and TRBJ2-2; TRBD1 is the table's D call, not checked against the DNA. TRBV1 is listed as a pseudogene. The CDR3 sequence is 17 residues long. The CDR3 DNA is TGCACCAGCAGCCAAGCGAAACAGGGGAAGTGGACCGGGGAGCTGTTTTTT. Its protein is CTSSQAKQGKWTGELFF.